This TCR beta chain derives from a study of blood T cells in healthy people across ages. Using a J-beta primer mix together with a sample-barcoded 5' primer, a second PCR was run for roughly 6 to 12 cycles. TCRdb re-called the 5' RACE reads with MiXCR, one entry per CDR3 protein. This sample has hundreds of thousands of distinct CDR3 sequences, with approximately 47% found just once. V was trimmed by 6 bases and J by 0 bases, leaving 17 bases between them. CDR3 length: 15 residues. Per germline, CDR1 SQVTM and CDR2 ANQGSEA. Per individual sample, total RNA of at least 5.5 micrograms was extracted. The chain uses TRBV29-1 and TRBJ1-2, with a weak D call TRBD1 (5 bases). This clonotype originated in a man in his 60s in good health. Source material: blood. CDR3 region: CSVLDEGRANYGYTF. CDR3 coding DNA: TGCAGCGTCCTGGACGAGGGGAGAGCTAACTATGGCTACACCTTC.